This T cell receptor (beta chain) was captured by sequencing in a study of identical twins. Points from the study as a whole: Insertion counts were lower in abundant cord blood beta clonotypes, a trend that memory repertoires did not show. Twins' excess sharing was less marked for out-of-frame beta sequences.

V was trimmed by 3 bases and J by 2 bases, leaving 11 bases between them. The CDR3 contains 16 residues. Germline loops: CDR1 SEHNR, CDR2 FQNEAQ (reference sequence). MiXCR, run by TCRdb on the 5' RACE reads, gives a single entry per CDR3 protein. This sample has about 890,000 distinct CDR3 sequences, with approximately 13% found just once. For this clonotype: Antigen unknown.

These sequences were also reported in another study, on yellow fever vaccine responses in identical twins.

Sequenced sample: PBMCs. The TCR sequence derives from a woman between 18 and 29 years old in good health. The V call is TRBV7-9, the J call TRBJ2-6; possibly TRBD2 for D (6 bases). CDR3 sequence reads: CASSFGRTTGANVLTF. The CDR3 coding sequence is TGTGCCAGCAGCTTTGGTCGGACTACTGGGGCCAACGTCCTGACTTTC.